This T cell receptor beta chain appears in the sequencing data of a study of cytomegalovirus exposure and HLA in healthy donors. The overall study: The early release's HLA-typed donors yielded tens of millions of unique TCRs.

Concerning this clone itself: Its antigen is undetermined.

Study observations and caveats: In a later analysis, CMV-associated beta chains were mostly HLA-associated, it appeared. Common viral pathogens seemed, in a later analysis, to connect with several of the most significant clusters.

Primers for the PCR totalled 60 Vbeta and 13 Jbeta. Sequenced by immunoSEQ multiplex PCR; TCRdb stores in-frame clones only, minus some. The table includes about 130,000 clones, 81% detected once. Germline-derived CDR1 and CDR2 are MNHNY and SVGAGI (reference sequence). The CDR3 totals 11 residues. V was clipped by 4 bases and J by 5 bases, with 5 bases between them. This TCR was sampled from a man younger than 30 in good health and CMV-seronegative. Sequencing input: PBMCs. The V gene is TRBV6-6, the J gene TRBJ1-2; D is unclear. The CDR3 protein is CASSLEYGYTF. In DNA, the CDR3 is TGTGCCAGCAGTTTAGAGTATGGCTACACCTTC.